This T cell receptor (beta chain) derives from a study of CD8+ T cells in alopecia areata. Study context: Treated patients were dosed with oral tofacitinib, taking 5 to 10 mg twice daily. Tofacitinib lasted 6 to 18 months, then 6 months off drug.

Findings of the study overall: Administration of tofacitinib significantly diminished scalp clonality and expanded CD8+ clones within the top 100.

The sample's treatment: oral pan-JAK inhibitor, 5-10 mg twice daily. The investigators collected lesional scalp punch biopsies and peripheral blood from alopecia areata patients. The CDR3 contains 15 residues. Trimming left V 5 bases short and J 0 bases short, with 14 bases between. Germline V gene sequence: CDR1 SQVTM, CDR2 ANQGSEA. In the case of this clone: Its cognate antigen is unknown.

Sequencing templates came from extracted RNA that was reverse transcribed into cDNA. Here immunoSEQ multiplex PCR was the method, and the copy in TCRdb shows in-frame clones only, minus some. The table shows around 190,000 clones, with roughly 60% occurring only once. The TCR sequence derives from a human donor with alopecia areata. The specimen comprised CD4+ T cells sorted from blood, sampled at week 24, from a patient treated with tofacitinib. The V gene is TRBV29-1, the J gene TRBJ1-5; D gene unclear. Here the CDR3 reads CSVCQSVDSNQPQHF. The CDR3 DNA follows: TGCAGCGTTTGTCAGAGCGTCGATAGCAATCAGCCCCAGCATTTT.